What follows describes a single T cell receptor (beta chain). Its target is not known. TCRdb passed the reads through MiXCR, listing each CDR3 protein once. The sample lists around 770,000 distinct CDR3 sequences; approximately 32% were seen once. This sample stems from a study of T cell repertoires in cytomegalovirus infection. For the study at large: HLA-C-restricted CMV epitopes, recently identified, and well-studied HLA-B-restricted ones were used by the study. A matching HLA type, together with CMV infection, was signaled by public TCR beta signatures.

Findings and limits, study-wide: Accumulated public TCR beta family frequency recognized individuals carrying CMV together with the relevant HLA. Dominating the ex vivo response were TCR beta clonotypes that were CMV-specific and HLA-C-restricted.

The CDR3 runs 13 residues. Germline V lookup: CDR1 SEHNR, CDR2 FQNEAQ (reference sequence). The chain employs TRBV7-9 and TRBJ1-1, with D possibly being TRBD1 (5 bases). The receptor comes from a human donor in good health (CMV status not recorded). Some clones in this sample may be carry-over from other donors' samples. The sample consisted of cultured CD8+ T cells from PBMCs, taken from culture after CMV antigen stimulation. The CDR3 sequence is CVQYGGGATEAFF. CDR3 nucleotide sequence: TGTGTCCAGTATGGGGGAGGGGCCACTGAAGCTTTCTTT.